One sample yielded the 3 T cell receptor beta chains listed below, sequenced in a study of T cell responses to AZD1222 COVID-19 vaccine. Assay used: immunoSEQ multiplex PCR; TCRdb lists only in-frame clones, some missing. Of 200,000 or so clones in the sample, about 92% were seen once. The source was peripheral blood, collected on day 0 of MenACWY control vaccination. The receptor source for this set is an adult in good health.

The V call is TRBV7-2, the J call TRBJ2-5; D may be TRBD2 (6 bases). Germline loops: CDR1 SGHTA, CDR2 FQGNSA. The CDR3 has 17 residues. V lost 4 bases to trimming and J lost 5 bases, with 23 bases between them. As DNA, the CDR3 is TGTGCCAGCAGCTCATCACCTCAGCGGGCGGTACTTGAGACCCAGTACTTC. Its protein product is CASSSSPQRAVLETQYF.

The V call is TRBV10-3, the J call TRBJ1-1; a weak D match, TRBD1 (6 bases). The germline CDR1 and CDR2 sequences are ENHRY and SYGVKD. V was shortened by 5 bases and J by 0 bases, with 10 bases between the two germline ends. The CDR3 length is 14 residues. The CDR3 protein is CAISSGTLNTEAFF. The CDR3 DNA reads as TGTGCCATCAGTTCCGGGACACTGAACACTGAAGCTTTCTTT.

V usage is TRBV19 and J usage is TRBJ1-5; no clear D. Between the trimmed V and J ends, which lost 1 base and 3 bases, there was a span of 4 bases. This CDR3 has 13 residues. Germline CDR1 LNHDA, CDR2 SQIVND (reference sequence). The CDR3 protein is CASSIGINQPQHF. CDR3 in DNA: TGTGCCAGTAGTATAGGAATCAATCAGCCCCAGCATTTT.